This TCR beta chain stems from a study of blood T cells in healthy people across ages. Looking at the study overall: T cells yielded about one barcoded beta molecule per two cells through template switching.

The use of a sample-barcoded 5' primer and a J-beta primer mix characterized a second PCR of about 6 to 11 cycles. One entry per CDR3 protein results from TCRdb running MiXCR on the 5' RACE reads. The repertoire holds nearly 1 million distinct CDR3 sequences, with around 54% as singletons. Study-wide points: Measured against age, TCR beta diversity per million T cells decreased in a roughly linear manner.

Trimming took off 0 bases at V and 4 bases at J, with 10 bases between the two ends. Looked up from germline, CDR1 is LGHDT and CDR2 is YNNKEL (reference sequence). CDR3 length: 15 residues. With respect to this clonotype: Its target is not known.

The V gene is TRBV3-1, the J gene TRBJ2-1; D perhaps matches TRBD2 (6 bases). This clonotype was obtained from a woman in her sixties or seventies in good health. Sample: blood. The CDR3 spells CASSQDAGRYNEQFF. The CDR3 DNA reads TGTGCCAGCAGCCAAGATGCGGGACGTTACAATGAGCAGTTCTTC.